This T cell receptor (beta chain) was captured in a study of blood T cell repertoires in COVID-19. About the study: Italy, Spain and the United States were the sources of the convalescent and acute COVID-19 samples. The analysed material was cDNA or gDNA that came from T cells, B-cell-depleted T cells, or PBMCs.

A Seattle source enrolled patients during active infection and followed them longitudinally. Assay used: immunoSEQ multiplex PCR; TCRdb lists only in-frame clones, some missing. The table records about 38,000 clones, around 90% of them present only once. Germline V lookup: CDR1 LGHDT, CDR2 YNNKEL (reference sequence). Trimming stripped 4 bases from V and 1 base from J, with 10 bases between. The CDR3 is 14 amino acids. The chain employs TRBV3-1 (or the pseudogene TRBV3-2) and TRBJ1-1; D is ambiguous. Sequencing was carried out using peripheral blood. This TCR came from a man aged 55-75 years with COVID-19, enrolled during active disease. The CDR3 DNA sequence: TGTGCCAGCAGCCTTCAGGCGAGGAACACTGAAGCTTTCTTT. As protein: CASSLQARNTEAFF.